The entry that follows covers one T cell receptor (gamma chain) sequence. It is unclear where the CDR3 begins or ends on the DNA, so no DNA is shown, and the CDR3 is as TCRdb lists it. This sample stems from a study of gamma delta lymphoproliferative disorders and STAT genes. TCRdb re-called the multiplex PCR reads with CATT. The sample lists over a thousand gamma-chain clones; roughly 8% were seen once. Genomic DNA from isolated PBMCs served as the sequencing template. Patient diagnosis follows 2017 WHO criteria for T-LGLL or HSTCL. Both ends counted, the CDR3 spans 19 residues. The sample comprised blood. The V gene is TRGV10; the J gene was not called. TRGV10 is an open reading frame whose function is uncertain. This receptor was identified in a human donor with gamma-delta T-cell large granular lymphocyte leukemia. CDR3 region: CAAWDNGIIRNSLAVEQHF.